These 20 T cell receptor beta chains were sequenced from one sample in a study of naive and memory T cell subsets. Both TRBC1 and TRBC2 were covered by a beta constant-region primer of two equimolar oligonucleotides. MiXCR, applied by TCRdb to the UMI-ligation and nested PCR reads, yields one record per CDR3 protein. The table shows tens of thousands of distinct CDR3 sequences, with around 14% occurring only once. Sequencing was performed on central memory CD4+ T cells from blood. These TCRs come from a human donor in good health.

V usage is TRBV12-3 or TRBV12-4 and J usage is TRBJ1-5; D is unresolved. V gave up 1 base and J gave up 7 bases, with 14 bases separating them. This CDR3 has 15 residues. CDR3 in amino acids: CASSLGSGRLQPQHF. CDR3 in DNA: TGTGCCAGCAGTTTAGGCAGCGGGCGGTTGCAGCCCCAGCATTTT.

This clonotype was recorded at least ten times. The V gene is TRBV5-4, the J gene TRBJ1-1; no clear D gene. The CDR3 loop spans 11 amino acids. From germline, CDR1 is SGHNT and CDR2 YYREEE (reference sequence). V was pared by 2 bases and J by 3 bases, with 2 bases between. CDR3: CASSFHTEAFF. CDR3 in DNA: TGTGCCAGCAGCTTTCACACTGAAGCTTTCTTT.

The chain combines TRBV24-1 with TRBJ2-1; the match to TRBD2 covers 11 bases. The ends lost 6 bases at V and 7 bases at J; junction bases unmatched: 7. The CDR3 has 15 residues. Germline V gene sequence: CDR1 KGHDR, CDR2 SFDVKD. The CDR3 nucleotides are TGTGCCACCAGTACTAGCGGGAGTGAAGTAAATGAGCAGTTCTTC. It yields the protein CATSTSGSEVNEQFF.

The CDR3 loop is CSVERTSYNEQFF. The CDR3, as DNA: TGCAGCGTTGAGAGGACTAGTTACAATGAGCAGTTCTTC. This chain links TRBV29-1 with TRBJ2-1, with TRBD2 identical over 7 bases. Germline V gene data show CDR1 as SQVTM and CDR2 as ANQGSEA. V dropped 3 bases and J dropped 4; count of bases not matched to a gene: 3. The CDR3 contains 13 residues.

Notes on this clonotype: A much larger clone differs from this one at a single base, so this may be a read error. V is TRBV4-3 and J is TRBJ2-2, with 7 bases identical to TRBD2. V trimming: 2 bases; J trimming: 4 bases; junction bases outside the gene matches: 7. Germline loops: CDR1 LGHNA, CDR2 YSLEER. The CDR3 length is 16 residues. CDR3 in amino acids: CASSQSGRACTGELFF. Here the CDR3 DNA reads TGCGCCAGCAGCCAAAGTGGGAGGGCCTGCACCGGGGAGCTGTTTTTT.

This clonotype has only a few counts. The genes are TRBV12-3 or TRBV12-4 and TRBJ2-1; 9 bases agree with TRBD2. CDR3 length equals 14 residues. The ends lost 5 bases at V and 2 bases at J; junction bases unmatched: 1. In DNA form, the CDR3 reads TGTGCCAGCAGTCGACTAGCGGCCTACAATGAGCAGTTCTTC. Translating gives CASSRLAAYNEQFF.

The table lists this clonotype with a few counts. The V call is TRBV7-2, the J call TRBJ2-1; 14 bases match TRBD2. Germline assignment: CDR1 SGHTA and CDR2 FQGNSA. The CDR3 contains 15 residues. V gave up 6 bases and J gave up 8 bases; unmatched junction bases: 6. The CDR3 coding sequence is TGTGCCAGCAGGGGAGGGACTAGCGGGAGCTATGAGCAGTTCTTC. It is translated as CASRGGTSGSYEQFF.

With respect to this clonotype: A junction end diverges from the germline sequence, so it may reflect a read error. This chain connects TRBV12-3 or TRBV12-4 to TRBJ1-1, with D unclear. The CDR3 has 14 amino acids. The CDR3 nucleotides are TGTGCCAGCAGATTAGGTGGGTCGGGCACTGAAGCTTTCTTT. Translating it yields CASRLGGSGTEAFF.

This clonotype was seen a handful of times. The chain employs TRBV5-6 and TRBJ2-7; D possibly corresponds to TRBD1 (6 bases). CDR3 length: 13 amino acids. Germline values: CDR1 SGHDT, CDR2 YYEEEE. The V end lost 3 bases, the J end lost 3 bases, and 10 bases lay between the germline ends. CDR3 residues: CASSSTGNYEQYF. CDR3 coding DNA: TGTGCCAGCAGCTCCACAGGGAACTACGAGCAGTACTTC.

The CDR3 region is CASSYGLGSNQPQHF. The CDR3 bases are TGTGCCAGCAGTTATGGGCTTGGGAGCAATCAGCCCCAGCATTTT. The chain couples TRBV6-9 to TRBJ1-5; D remains unclear. Trimming took 2 bases from V and 1 from J, leaving 9 bases between them. CDR1 and CDR2 (germline): MNHGY, SVAAGI. The CDR3 is made up of 15 amino acids.

This clonotype was found many times. The V and J genes are TRBV5-6 and TRBJ2-3; 8 bases map to TRBD2. Germline CDR1 reads SGHDT; CDR2 reads YYEEEE. The length of the CDR3 is 17 residues. The V gene end was trimmed by 4 bases and the J gene end by 2 bases; junction bases not matched to a gene: 12. CDR3 sequence (DNA): TGTGCCAGCAGCCTGGGCTGGGGTAGCGGGAACACAGATACGCAGTATTTT. It translates to CASSLGWGSGNTDTQYF.

The genes are TRBV9 and TRBJ2-3, with D perhaps TRBD2 (6 bases). The V and J ends lost 0 bases and 2 bases respectively, with 10 bases between them. The CDR3 sequence is 15 residues long. Germline V gives CDR1 SGDLS, CDR2 YYNGEE. The CDR3 sequence is CASSVDWRDTDTQYF. The CDR3 region has the DNA TGTGCCAGCAGCGTAGACTGGCGGGACACAGATACGCAGTATTTT.

This clonotype is judged medium-sized (0.01 to 0.1%). This chain links TRBV5-1 with TRBJ2-6, with a tentative D call TRBD2 (6 bases). CDR1 and CDR2 from the germline V gene are SGHRS and YFSETQ. This CDR3 has 18 amino acids. Trimming stripped 0 bases from V and 0 bases from J, with 13 bases between. The CDR3 here is CASSLAGTGASGANVLTF. The CDR3, as DNA: TGCGCCAGCAGCTTGGCTGGGACTGGGGCCTCTGGGGCCAACGTCCTGACTTTC. Full variable domain (missing parts from reference TRBV5-1 and TRBJ2-6): KAGVTQTPRYLIKTRGQQVTLSCSPISGHRSVSWYQQTPGQGLQFLFEYFSETQRNKGNFPGRFSGRQFSNSRSEMNVSTLELGDSALYLCASSLAGTGASGANVLTFGAGSRLTVL.

This clonotype has a count of ten or more. V is TRBV20-1 and J is TRBJ2-2; 9 nucleotides line up with TRBD2. V was pared by 3 bases and J by 2 bases, with 4 bases of the junction left unmatched. The CDR3 covers 15 residues. Germline-derived CDR1 and CDR2 are DFQATT and SNEGSKA (reference sequence). The CDR3 here is CSASGSGRNTGELFF. The CDR3 coding sequence is TGCAGTGCTAGCGGTAGCGGGAGAAACACCGGGGAGCTGTTTTTT.

The CDR3 sequence is CSARGRNNQPQHF. The CDR3 DNA follows: TGCAGTGCTAGAGGCCGGAATAATCAGCCCCAGCATTTT. The chain links TRBV20-1 to TRBJ1-5; D gene ambiguous. In germline, CDR1 is DFQATT, CDR2 SNEGSKA (reference sequence). The CDR3 has 13 amino acids. With 1 base removed from V and 4 bases from J, the gap between germline ends came to 8 bases.

The chain combines TRBV3-1 with TRBJ1-2, with TRBD1 matching over 9 bases. V shed 3 bases, J shed 5 bases, and the junction held 4 bases outside the gene matches. This CDR3 has 14 amino acids. Germline V gene lookup returns CDR1 LGHDT and CDR2 YNNKEL (reference sequence). The CDR3 sequence: CASSHSDRGYGYTF. The CDR3 DNA reads TGTGCCAGCAGCCATTCGGACAGGGGTTATGGCTACACCTTC.

This clonotype was counted at least ten times. CDR3 sequence: CASRATGFDYGYTF. For the CDR3, the DNA is TGTGCCAGCAGGGCCACAGGGTTTGACTATGGCTACACCTTC. This chain links TRBV12-3 or TRBV12-4 with TRBJ1-2; weak D call: TRBD1 (6 bases). Trimming stripped 6 bases from V and 3 bases from J, with 14 bases between. This CDR3 has 14 residues.

On this clonotype: Its ends do not fully match the called genes, so a read error is possible. The CDR3 is CASSQGISGTYEQYF. As DNA, the CDR3 is TGTGCCAGTAGCCAAGGTATTAGCGGAACCTACGAGCAGTACTTC. The chain carries TRBV3-1 and TRBJ2-7, with D possibly being TRBD2 (6 bases). The germline CDR1 and CDR2 sequences are LGHDT and YNNKEL (reference sequence). The CDR3 length is 15 residues.

The rearrangement uses TRBV20-1 and TRBJ1-5, with a weak D call TRBD1 (5 bases). CDR3 length: 13 residues. The V and J ends lost 8 bases and 0 bases respectively, with 11 bases between them. The V gene's germline CDR1 is DFQATT and CDR2 SNEGSKA (reference sequence). CDR3 residues: CSTGHISNQPQHF. The CDR3 DNA is TGCAGTACCGGACATATTAGCAATCAGCCCCAGCATTTT.

This clonotype was observed at least ten times. This chain joins TRBV5-4 and TRBJ2-2; D is ambiguous. The CDR3 loop spans 15 amino acids. Trimming removed 4 bases from V and 0 bases from J, with 10 bases in between. Per the germline V gene, CDR1 is SGHNT and CDR2 is YYREEE (reference sequence). CDR3 DNA: TGTGCCAGCAGCCCAGCAACTTCGAACACCGGGGAGCTGTTTTTT. It is translated as CASSPATSNTGELFF.